What follows is one TCR beta chain and its context. Its matching antigen is unknown. This sample was included in a study of Graves' ophthalmopathy and Graves' hyperthyroidism. This CDR3 has 12 amino acids. V shed 3 bases and J shed 8 bases, with 10 bases lying between them. Moderate-to-severe activity, with CAS ≥3, NOSPECS ≥4 and duration under 3 months, characterized the donors with ophthalmopathy. The authors diagnosed from clinical symptoms, serum thyroxine, TRAb, thyroid ultrasound and orbital computed tomography. Study-level points and caveats: Among thyroid clonotypes expanded above 0.001 frequency, most also appeared in blood.

Using RNA transcripts, the TCR beta CDR3 regions were amplified. Scientists carried out first-round RT-PCR using HTBI primers and then a second-round multiplex PCR. One entry per CDR3 protein results from TCRdb running MiXCR on the multiplex PCR reads. The sample includes some 150,000 distinct CDR3 sequences, around 39% of them seen just once. The clonotype comes from a man aged 25 to 40 with Graves' ophthalmopathy. V gene TRBV12-3 or TRBV12-4 combines with J gene TRBJ1-2; D remains ambiguous. The sequenced sample consisted of peripheral blood. In nucleotides, the CDR3 is TGTGCCAGCAGTTTTAAGGGTACCGGCTACACCTTC. The encoded protein is CASSFKGTGYTF.